These 12 T cell receptor beta chains were all obtained from the same sample, sequenced in a study of patients and donors after allogeneic stem cell transplantation. TCRdb itself ran the RT-PCR reads through MiXCR, one entry per CDR3 protein. Of under 200,000 distinct CDR3 sequences in the sample, approximately 31% were seen once. Material: blood, either unsorted or a sorted T cell fraction (not recorded which). All receptors derive from a human donor who was either an allogeneic HSCT recipient or a stem cell or donor lymphocyte infusion donor (not recorded which). It is not recorded whose cells these are; they may come from a transplant donor.

This clonotype has just a few counts. The rearrangement uses TRBV15 and TRBJ2-3; TRBD1 aligns across 8 bases. The CDR3 is 14 amino acids. V shed 3 bases, J shed 2 bases, and the junction held 1 base outside the gene matches. Germline CDR1 is LNHNV and CDR2 is YYDKDF (reference sequence). The CDR3 sequence is CATSRGQDTDTQYF. The CDR3 nucleotides are TGTGCCACCAGCAGGGGACAGGACACAGATACGCAGTATTTT.

The V gene is TRBV6-6, the J gene TRBJ1-2; D might be TRBD1 (5 bases). Germline CDR1 and CDR2: MNHNY and SVGAGI (reference sequence). The CDR3 runs to 17 residues. V was trimmed by 0 bases and J by 4 bases, leaving 18 bases between them. The CDR3 sequence is CASSYSSGGRGPYGYTF. In nucleotides, the CDR3 is TGTGCCAGCAGTTACTCGAGCGGAGGGAGGGGACCCTATGGCTACACCTTC.

This clonotype has just a few counts. The rearrangement links TRBV29-1 to TRBJ2-2; possibly TRBD2 for D (5 bases). Germline-derived CDR1 and CDR2 are SQVTM and ANQGSEA. V shed 4 bases and J shed 4 bases, with 13 bases lying between them. CDR3 length equals 14 residues. The CDR3 is CSVGGGRITGELFF. For the CDR3, the DNA is TGCAGCGTTGGAGGTGGGAGAATCACCGGGGAGCTGTTTTTT.

The table lists this clonotype with a few counts. This rearrangement joins TRBV28 to TRBJ1-4; D possibly corresponds to TRBD1 (5 bases). There are 13 residues in the CDR3. V lost 5 bases, J lost 8 bases, and 12 bases lay in between. The germline gives CDR1 MDHEN, CDR2 SYDVKM. The CDR3 bases are TGTGCCAGCAGTCCCCCGTGGGGCGAAAAACTGTTTTTT. This translates into CASSPPWGEKLFF. Full variable domain (outside the CDR3, taken from reference TRBV28 and TRBJ1-4): DVKVTQSSRYLVKRTGEKVFLECVQDMDHENMFWYRQDPGLGLRLIYFSYDVKMKEKGDIPEGYSVSREKKERFSLILESASTNQTSMYLCASSPPWGEKLFFGSGTQLSVL.

This clonotype was seen at least ten times. The chain couples TRBV20-1 to TRBJ1-1, with 11 positions matching TRBD1. The CDR3 is 15 amino acids. J lost 4 bases, V lost 5 bases, and 9 bases had no gene match. Germline CDR1 is DFQATT and CDR2 is SNEGSKA (reference sequence). In nucleotides, the CDR3 is TGCAGTGCTTGGACAGGGGGCTTGGCGGGCACTGAAGCTTTCTTT. Amino acids: CSAWTGGLAGTEAFF.

The DNA for the CDR3 is TGTGCCAGCAGTTCTTTTAACACTGAAGCTTTCTTT. Translating gives CASSSFNTEAFF. The V call is TRBV25-1, the J call TRBJ1-1; D remains ambiguous. The CDR3 is made up of 12 amino acids. V gave up 5 bases and J gave up 2 bases, with 6 bases separating them. Germline CDR1 reads MGHDK; CDR2 reads SYGVNS.

The rearrangement links TRBV5-1 to TRBJ2-3; D gene unclear. Germline V gene data show CDR1 as SGHRS and CDR2 as YFSETQ. This CDR3 spans 13 amino acids. V lost 0 bases, J lost 3 bases, and 5 bases lay in between. CDR3 bases: TGCGCCAGCAGCTTGGGAATGACAGATACGCAGTATTTT. Amino acids: CASSLGMTDTQYF.

This clonotype was picked up a small number of times. The rearrangement uses TRBV27 and TRBJ2-1; 8 nucleotides agree with TRBD2. CDR1 and CDR2 from the germline V gene are MNHEY and SMNVEV (reference sequence). This CDR3 contains 16 residues. The V and J ends lost 2 bases and 3 bases, in that order; junction bases with no gene match: 6. Here the CDR3 reads CASSLRPGLVYNEQFF. CDR3 coding DNA: TGTGCCAGCAGTTTAAGGCCGGGACTAGTCTACAATGAGCAGTTCTTC.

The genes are TRBV21-1 and TRBJ1-1; the table names TRBD1, a call not compared with the DNA. TRBV21-1 is a pseudogene locus. The CDR3 spans 13 residues. The CDR3 nucleotides are TGTGCCAGTCCGAGGGGGGGCCACACTGAAGCTTTCTTT. Its protein is CASPRGGHTEAFF.

This clonotype showed up just a few times. The chain combines TRBV29-1 with TRBJ2-7, with 9 nucleotides matching TRBD1. V was pared by 6 bases and J by 1 base, with 7 bases of the junction left unmatched. This CDR3 has 14 residues. Germline lookup yields CDR1 SQVTM and CDR2 ANQGSEA. Here the CDR3 DNA reads TGCAGCGTCTGGGACAGGGCATTATCCTACGAGCAGTACTTC. Translating gives CSVWDRALSYEQYF.

The chain links TRBV11-2 to TRBJ2-7, with D unclear. This CDR3 has 14 amino acids. V lost 1 base, J lost 4 bases, and 11 bases lay in between. Germline CDR1 reads SGHAT; CDR2 reads FQNNGV. CDR3 in amino acids: CASSLGGGEYEQYF. The CDR3 nucleotides are TGTGCCAGCAGCTTAGGGGGTGGAGAGTACGAGCAGTACTTC.

The chain carries TRBV20-1 and TRBJ2-2; 9 bases match TRBD1. CDR3 length: 14 residues. CDR1 and CDR2 from the germline V gene are DFQATT and SNEGSKA (reference sequence). V lost 6 bases to trimming and J lost 4 bases; unmatched junction nucleotides: 6. The CDR3 spells CSAAGTGITGELFF. For the CDR3, the DNA is TGCAGTGCAGCCGGGACAGGGATCACCGGGGAGCTGTTTTTT.